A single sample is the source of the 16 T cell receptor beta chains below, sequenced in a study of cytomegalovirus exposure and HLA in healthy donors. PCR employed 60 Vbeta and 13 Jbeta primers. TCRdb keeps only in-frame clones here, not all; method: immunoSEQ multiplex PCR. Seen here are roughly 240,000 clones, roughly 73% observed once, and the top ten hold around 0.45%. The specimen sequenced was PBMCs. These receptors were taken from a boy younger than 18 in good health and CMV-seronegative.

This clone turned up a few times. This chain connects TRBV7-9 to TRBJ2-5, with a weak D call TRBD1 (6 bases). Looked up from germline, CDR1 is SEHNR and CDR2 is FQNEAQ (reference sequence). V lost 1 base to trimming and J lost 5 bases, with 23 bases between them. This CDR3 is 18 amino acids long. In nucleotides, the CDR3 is TGTGCCAGCAGCTTAGGTGTGGGGGCTACACAAATCGGGGAGACCCAGTACTTC. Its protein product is CASSLGVGATQIGETQYF.

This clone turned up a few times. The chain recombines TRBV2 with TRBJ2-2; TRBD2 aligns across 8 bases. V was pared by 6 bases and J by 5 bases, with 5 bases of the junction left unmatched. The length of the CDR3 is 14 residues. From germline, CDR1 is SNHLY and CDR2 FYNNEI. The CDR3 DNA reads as TGTGCCAGCAGGAAGGGACTAGGGACCGGGGAGCTGTTTTTT. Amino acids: CASRKGLGTGELFF.

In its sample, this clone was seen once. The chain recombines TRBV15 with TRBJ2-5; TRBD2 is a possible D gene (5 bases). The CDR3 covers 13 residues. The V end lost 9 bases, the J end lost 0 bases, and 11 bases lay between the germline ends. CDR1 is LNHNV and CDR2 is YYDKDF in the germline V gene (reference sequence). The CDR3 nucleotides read TGTGCCACTTGCACGGGGTACCAAGAGACCCAGTACTTC. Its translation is CATCTGYQETQYF.

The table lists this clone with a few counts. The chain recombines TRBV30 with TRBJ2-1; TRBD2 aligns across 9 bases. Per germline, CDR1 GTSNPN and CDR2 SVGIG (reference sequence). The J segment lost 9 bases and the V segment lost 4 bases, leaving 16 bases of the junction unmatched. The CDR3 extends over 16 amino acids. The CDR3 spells CAWKTSGGLWWGEQFF. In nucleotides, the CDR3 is TGTGCCTGGAAGACTAGCGGCGGCCTCTGGTGGGGTGAGCAGTTCTTC.

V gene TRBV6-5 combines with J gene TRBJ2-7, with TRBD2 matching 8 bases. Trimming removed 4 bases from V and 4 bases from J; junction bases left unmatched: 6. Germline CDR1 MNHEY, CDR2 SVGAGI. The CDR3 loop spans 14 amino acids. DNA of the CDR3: TGTGCCAGCAGTTGGAGTAGCGGGATTTACGAGCAGTACTTC. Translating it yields CASSWSSGIYEQYF.

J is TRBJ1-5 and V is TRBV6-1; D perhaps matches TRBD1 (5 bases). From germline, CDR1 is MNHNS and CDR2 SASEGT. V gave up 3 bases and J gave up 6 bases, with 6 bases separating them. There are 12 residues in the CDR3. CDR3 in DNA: TGTGCCAGCAGTGACGGGGGTCAGCCCCAGCATTTT. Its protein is CASSDGGQPQHF.

The CDR3 nucleotides are TGTGCCAGCAGCCCGACGGGACAGAACACCGGGGAGCTGTTTTTT. Residues: CASSPTGQNTGELFF. The rearrangement joins TRBV5-4 to TRBJ2-2; D might be TRBD1 (6 bases). The V end was cut by 4 bases, the J end by 1 base, with 11 bases between. Looked up from germline, CDR1 is SGHNT and CDR2 is YYREEE (reference sequence). The CDR3 consists of 15 residues.

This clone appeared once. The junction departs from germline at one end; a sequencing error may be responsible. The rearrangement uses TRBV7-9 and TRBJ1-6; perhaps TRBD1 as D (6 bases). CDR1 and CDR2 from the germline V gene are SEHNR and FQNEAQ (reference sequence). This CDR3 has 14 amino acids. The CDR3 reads CSSSLGAGVVPLHF. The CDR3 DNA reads TGTTCCAGCAGCTTAGGGGCAGGGGTTGTACCCCTCCACTTT.

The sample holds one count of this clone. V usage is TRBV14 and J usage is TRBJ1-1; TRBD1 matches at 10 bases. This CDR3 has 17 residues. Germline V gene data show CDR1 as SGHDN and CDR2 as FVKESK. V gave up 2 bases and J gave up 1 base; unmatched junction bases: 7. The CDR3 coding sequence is TGTGCCAGCAGCCAAACGACAGGGGGCCGGGCGAACACTGAAGCTTTCTTT. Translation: CASSQTTGGRANTEAFF.

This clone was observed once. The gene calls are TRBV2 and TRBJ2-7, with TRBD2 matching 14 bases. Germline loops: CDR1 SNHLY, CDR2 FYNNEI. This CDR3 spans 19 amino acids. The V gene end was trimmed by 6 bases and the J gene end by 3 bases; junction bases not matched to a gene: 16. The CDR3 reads CASREGTPLGLAGVYEQYF. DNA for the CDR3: TGTGCCAGCAGAGAGGGGACACCGCTGGGACTAGCGGGAGTCTACGAGCAGTACTTC.

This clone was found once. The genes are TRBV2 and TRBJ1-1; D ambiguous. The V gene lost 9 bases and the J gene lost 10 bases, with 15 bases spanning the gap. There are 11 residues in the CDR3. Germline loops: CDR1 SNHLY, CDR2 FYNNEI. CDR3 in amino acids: CASHLHELAFF. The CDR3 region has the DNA TGTGCCAGTCACCTCCACGAGTTAGCTTTCTTT.

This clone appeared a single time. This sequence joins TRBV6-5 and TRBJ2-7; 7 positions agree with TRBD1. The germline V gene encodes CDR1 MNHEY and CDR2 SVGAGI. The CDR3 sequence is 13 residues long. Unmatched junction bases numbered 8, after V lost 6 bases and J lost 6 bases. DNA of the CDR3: TGTGCCAGCAGACGTGGACAGGAACTCGAGCAGTACTTC. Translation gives CASRRGQELEQYF.

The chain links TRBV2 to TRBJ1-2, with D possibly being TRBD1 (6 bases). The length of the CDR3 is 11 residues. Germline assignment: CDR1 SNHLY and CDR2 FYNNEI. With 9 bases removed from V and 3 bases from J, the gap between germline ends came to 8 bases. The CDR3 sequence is CARQGYYGYTF. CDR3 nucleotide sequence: TGTGCCAGACAGGGTTACTATGGCTACACCTTC.

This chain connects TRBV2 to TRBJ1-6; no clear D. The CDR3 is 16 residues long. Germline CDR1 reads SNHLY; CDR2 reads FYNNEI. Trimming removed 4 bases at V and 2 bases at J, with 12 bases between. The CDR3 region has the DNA TGTGCCAGCAGTGGGGATTACGGGACCTATAATTCACCCCTCCACTTT. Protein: CASSGDYGTYNSPLHF. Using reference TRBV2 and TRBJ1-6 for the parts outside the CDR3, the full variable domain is EPEVTQTPSHQVTQMGQEVILRCVPISNHLYFYWYRQILGQKVEFLVSFYNNEISEKSEIFDDQFSVERPDGSNFTLKIRSTKLEDSAMYFCASSGDYGTYNSPLHFGNGTRLTVT.

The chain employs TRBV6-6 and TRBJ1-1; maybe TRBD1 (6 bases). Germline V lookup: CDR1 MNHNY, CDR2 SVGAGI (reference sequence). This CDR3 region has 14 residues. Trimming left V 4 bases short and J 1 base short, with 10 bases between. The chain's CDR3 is CASSFRGSNTEAFF. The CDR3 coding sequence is TGTGCCAGCAGTTTCAGGGGCTCGAACACTGAAGCTTTCTTT.

In DNA form, the CDR3 reads TGTGCCAGCAGCCAAAGGGGGCATGAGACCCAGTACTTC. Translation: CASSQRGHETQYF. The rearrangement uses TRBV7-8 and TRBJ2-5; 7 nucleotides match TRBD1. After removal of 5 bases from V and 5 bases from J, the junction contained 5 bases not matched to a gene. This CDR3 spans 13 amino acids. Looked up from germline, CDR1 is SGHVS and CDR2 is FQNEAQ.